Listed below are T cell receptor beta chains from one sample, sequenced in a study of T cell repertoires in MIS-A myocarditis. Profiling relied on immunoSEQ multiplex PCR, and the TCRdb table lists in-frame clones only, not all of them. Of roughly 6,600 clones in the sample, approximately 81% were seen once. Sequenced: right inferior lung lobe tissue obtained at autopsy. The receptors shown here come from a man aged 18-30 years with fulminant myocarditis from multisystem inflammatory syndrome in adults (MIS-A) after COVID-19. CDR3s include the opening cysteine and the closing phenylalanine or tryptophan. Each record gives: CDR3 DNA, CDR3 protein, J gene, V gene, D gene, clone size. A D gene is named only where the DNA matches it firmly. Where a row states a size, it is once, few, many or the class of an expanded clone; other rows omit it.

DNA: TGTGCCAGCAGTCGACGACGAGACAGGGCCGGGGGAACTGAAGCTTTCTTT
CDR3: CASSRRRDRAGGTEAFF
J: TRBJ1-1
V: TRBV2
D: TRBD1
size: NA

DNA: TGCGCCAGCAGCTTGGACTTCTCTGGAAACACCATATATTTT
CDR3: CASSLDFSGNTIYF
J: TRBJ1-3
V: TRBV5-1
D: NA
size: NA

DNA: TGTGCCAGCAGCCAAGGAGCTCTGGCGGGTCTAGAAGCTTTCTTT
CDR3: CASSQGALAGLEAFF
J: TRBJ1-1
V: TRBV3-1/TRBV3-2
D: NA
size: NA

DNA: TGTGCCAGCAGCCTAACAAGGGGGTGGATTGGCTACACCTTC
CDR3: CASSLTRGWIGYTF
J: TRBJ1-2
V: TRBV6-2/TRBV6-3
D: NA
size: NA

DNA: TGTGCCAGCAGTTACTCTTCGACAGCGGGTCACACTGAAGCTTTCTTT
CDR3: CASSYSSTAGHTEAFF
J: TRBJ1-1
V: TRBV6-5
D: NA
size: NA

DNA: TGCAGTGCTCAGGACTATGGCTACACCTTC
CDR3: CSAQDYGYTF
J: TRBJ1-2
V: TRBV20-1
D: NA
size: NA

DNA: TGTGCCAGCAGGGCTTTAGCGGGGGGGCCAGATACGCAGTATTTT
CDR3: CASRALAGGPDTQYF
J: TRBJ2-3
V: TRBV6-5
D: TRBD2
size: NA

DNA: TGTGCCAGCAGGGAATCCCCAGGGGTCTCTGGAAACACCATATATTTT
CDR3: CASRESPGVSGNTIYF
J: TRBJ1-3
V: TRBV2
D: NA
size: NA

DNA: TGTGCCAGCAGCTTTGGTAATCAGGCAGCCGTAAATCAGCCCCAGCATTTT
CDR3: CASSFGNQAAVNQPQHF
J: TRBJ1-5
V: TRBV11-3
D: NA
size: once

DNA: TGTGCCACCCAGACTAGCGGGGGGGCCGGTGAGCAGTTCTTC
CDR3: CATQTSGGAGEQFF
J: TRBJ2-1
V: TRBV6-4
D: TRBD2
size: NA

DNA: TGTGCCAGCAGCGTAGAAGGCCCCTCCTATGGCTACACCTTC
CDR3: CASSVEGPSYGYTF
J: TRBJ1-2
V: TRBV9
D: NA
size: NA

DNA: TGCGCCAGCAGCTTGTCTTCGGACTCCTTTTACAATGAGCAGTTCTTC
CDR3: CASSLSSDSFYNEQFF
J: TRBJ2-1
V: TRBV5-1
D: NA
size: NA

DNA: TGCGCCAGCAGCTCAGCCATGGACACTGAAGCTTTCTTT
CDR3: CASSSAMDTEAFF
J: TRBJ1-1
V: TRBV5-1
D: NA
size: NA

DNA: TGTGCCAGCAGTTTAGCGGGGCTCGGAGGTACGCAGTATTTT
CDR3: CASSLAGLGGTQYF
J: TRBJ2-3
V: TRBV6-5
D: TRBD2
size: NA

DNA: TGCGCCAGCAGTGGACTAGCGAATGAGCAGTTCTTC
CDR3: CASSGLANEQFF
J: TRBJ2-1
V: TRBV10-1
D: TRBD2
size: few

DNA: TGCGCCAGCAGCCAATGGCGGAATGAAAAACTGTTTTTT
CDR3: CASSQWRNEKLFF
J: TRBJ1-4
V: TRBV4-1
D: NA
size: NA

DNA: TGCGCCAGCAGCTTGGATACGGGACCCCACTACGAGCAGTACTTC
CDR3: CASSLDTGPHYEQYF
J: TRBJ2-7
V: TRBV5-1
D: NA
size: NA

DNA: TGTGCCAGCAGCGTCTGGAACACCGGGGAGCTGTTTTTT
CDR3: CASSVWNTGELFF
J: TRBJ2-2
V: TRBV9
D: NA
size: NA

DNA: TGTGCCAGTAGTATAGAGGACTCCGATGACGAAGCTTTCTTT
CDR3: CASSIEDSDDEAFF
J: TRBJ1-1
V: TRBV19
D: NA
size: NA

DNA: TGTGCCAGCAGCCCGGAAGGCGAGCAGTTCTTC
CDR3: CASSPEGEQFF
J: TRBJ2-1
V: TRBV11-3
D: NA
size: medium-sized

DNA: TGTGCCAGCAGTGAATATGGGCAGCAAAACTATGGCTACACCTTC
CDR3: CASSEYGQQNYGYTF
J: TRBJ1-2
V: TRBV2
D: NA
size: NA

DNA: TGTGCCAGCAGTCCGGGACCCAGCTCCTACGAGCAGTACTTC
CDR3: CASSPGPSSYEQYF
J: TRBJ2-7
V: TRBV6-4
D: NA
size: few

DNA: TGTGCCAGCAGTGAATCTACAGAGAGACAGCCCCAGCATTTT
CDR3: CASSESTERQPQHF
J: TRBJ1-5
V: TRBV2
D: NA
size: NA

DNA: TGTGCCAGCTCACCGGGTCAGGGTTATCAGCCCCAGCATTTT
CDR3: CASSPGQGYQPQHF
J: TRBJ1-5
V: TRBV18
D: NA
size: NA

DNA: TGTGCCAGCAGTTACTCGTTAAAGAACAATCAGCCCCAGCATTTT
CDR3: CASSYSLKNNQPQHF
J: TRBJ1-5
V: TRBV6-2/TRBV6-3
D: NA
size: NA

DNA: TGTGCCAGCAGCCCGGGACATTCTAGCGCTGAAGCTTTCTTT
CDR3: CASSPGHSSAEAFF
J: TRBJ1-1
V: TRBV11-2
D: NA
size: NA

DNA: TGTGCCACCAGAGGGACTAGCGGGAGGGCCGAATCCTACAATGAGCAGTTCTTC
CDR3: CATRGTSGRAESYNEQFF
J: TRBJ2-1
V: TRBV24-1
D: TRBD2
size: few

DNA: TGTGCCAGCAGTGACTCTCCGGACACGGGGACTGAAGCTTTCTTT
CDR3: CASSDSPDTGTEAFF
J: TRBJ1-1
V: TRBV6-4
D: NA
size: NA

DNA: TGTGCCAGCAGCGCCGGGACTATCCCTCAAGAGACCCAGTACTTC
CDR3: CASSAGTIPQETQYF
J: TRBJ2-5
V: TRBV9
D: TRBD2
size: NA

DNA: TGTGCCAGTAGTATAGAAGGCACGGTGAACACTGAAGCTTTCTTT
CDR3: CASSIEGTVNTEAFF
J: TRBJ1-1
V: TRBV19
D: NA
size: NA

DNA: TGTGCCAGCAGCTGGGGGGGACAGGGGCGCGGGGAGCTGTTTTTT
CDR3: CASSWGGQGRGELFF
J: TRBJ2-2
V: TRBV7-2
D: TRBD1
size: NA

DNA: TGTGCCAGCAGCACAAGACACAGGGGGCAGGACACTGAAGCTTTCTTT
CDR3: CASSTRHRGQDTEAFF
J: TRBJ1-1
V: TRBV13
D: TRBD1
size: NA

DNA: TGTGCCAGCAGCTTGGAGACAGGGGGACGAACTGAAGCTTTCTTT
CDR3: CASSLETGGRTEAFF
J: TRBJ1-1
V: TRBV5-4
D: TRBD1
size: few

DNA: TGTGCCAGCAGCAAAGTTGGGGGACCTAAGGCGGACACTGAAGCTTTCTTT
CDR3: CASSKVGGPKADTEAFF
J: TRBJ1-1
V: TRBV21-1
D: NA
size: NA

DNA: TGTGCCAGCAGCCGGACAGGGTACTACGAGCAGTACTTC
CDR3: CASSRTGYYEQYF
J: TRBJ2-7
V: TRBV27
D: TRBD1
size: NA

DNA: TGTGCCAGCAGTTACTCGAGGGGTGGGACTGAAGCTTTCTTT
CDR3: CASSYSRGGTEAFF
J: TRBJ1-1
V: TRBV6-2/TRBV6-3
D: NA
size: NA

DNA: TGTGCCAGCAGTGGAGAGGGTCGTGGCTACACCTTC
CDR3: CASSGEGRGYTF
J: TRBJ1-2
V: TRBV2
D: NA
size: NA

DNA: TGTGCCAGCAGTGAAGGTTGGGGTGAACCCCTCCACTTT
CDR3: CASSEGWGEPLHF
J: TRBJ1-6
V: TRBV2
D: NA
size: NA

DNA: TGTGCCATCTCGGACAGGGGAAAAGAGACCCAGTACTTC
CDR3: CAISDRGKETQYF
J: TRBJ2-5
V: TRBV21-1
D: NA
size: once

DNA: TGTGCCAGCAGGACTGACGGGCCCTATGGCTACACCTTC
CDR3: CASRTDGPYGYTF
J: TRBJ1-2
V: TRBV12-3/TRBV12-4
D: NA
size: NA

DNA: TGTGCCAGCTCATTACAGGGCGCAGGCAATGAGCAGTTCTTC
CDR3: CASSLQGAGNEQFF
J: TRBJ2-1
V: TRBV18
D: NA
size: few

DNA: TGTGCCAGCAGACAACCAGGGGGCATTTACTCTGGGGCCAACGTCCTGACTTTC
CDR3: CASRQPGGIYSGANVLTF
J: TRBJ2-6
V: TRBV5-8
D: TRBD1
size: NA

DNA: TGTGCCATCAGCCCGCGGGGGGTTGGGGACGAGCAGTACTTC
CDR3: CAISPRGVGDEQYF
J: TRBJ2-7
V: TRBV10-3
D: TRBD2
size: NA

DNA: TGTGCCAGCAGCTTAGCATCCGATACGCAGTATTTT
CDR3: CASSLASDTQYF
J: TRBJ2-3
V: TRBV11-2
D: NA
size: few

DNA: TGTGCCATCTTGGATTCAAGTGGCTACACCTTC
CDR3: CAILDSSGYTF
J: TRBJ1-2
V: TRBV10-3
D: NA
size: NA

DNA: TGTGCCAGCAGCCCCCCGGACAGGGCGATGTACTTC
CDR3: CASSPPDRAMYF
J: TRBJ2-7
V: TRBV28
D: TRBD1
size: once

DNA: TGTGCCAGTAGTATTTTATCCAGCGGGAGAACGGAGCAGTACTTC
CDR3: CASSILSSGRTEQYF
J: TRBJ2-7
V: TRBV19
D: TRBD2
size: NA

DNA: TGTGCCAGCAGTGAATCCGGGACATCGAGCTCTGGGGCCAACGTCCTGACTTTC
CDR3: CASSESGTSSSGANVLTF
J: TRBJ2-6
V: TRBV6-4
D: NA
size: NA

DNA: TGTGCCAGCTCCGCTTCGGACTGGTACGAGCAGTACTTC
CDR3: CASSASDWYEQYF
J: TRBJ2-7
V: TRBV6-5
D: NA
size: NA

DNA: TGTGCCAGCAGTTACGCGGGGGCCGGGGCCTACACCTTC
CDR3: CASSYAGAGAYTF
J: TRBJ1-2
V: TRBV2
D: NA
size: few

DNA: TGTGCCAGTAGCTACCCGGGACAGGGGATGCCTTTCTTT
CDR3: CASSYPGQGMPFF
J: TRBJ1-1
V: TRBV19
D: TRBD1
size: NA

DNA: TGTGCCAGCCCGCCGACAGGGGCGGAGGGCGAGACCCAGTACTTC
CDR3: CASPPTGAEGETQYF
J: TRBJ2-5
V: TRBV14
D: TRBD1
size: NA

DNA: TGTGCCAGCTACCGTAGCGGGACGGTGTTACAAGAGACCCAGTACTTC
CDR3: CASYRSGTVLQETQYF
J: TRBJ2-5
V: TRBV7-9
D: TRBD2
size: NA

DNA: TGTGCCAGCTCACCTTTGGACAGGGGACCCTATGGCTACACCTTC
CDR3: CASSPLDRGPYGYTF
J: TRBJ1-2
V: TRBV18
D: TRBD1
size: once

DNA: TGTGCAAGTCGCTCTCCGGACAGGTTGGGGCCCCAGCATTTT
CDR3: CASRSPDRLGPQHF
J: TRBJ1-5
V: TRBV12-2
D: NA
size: NA